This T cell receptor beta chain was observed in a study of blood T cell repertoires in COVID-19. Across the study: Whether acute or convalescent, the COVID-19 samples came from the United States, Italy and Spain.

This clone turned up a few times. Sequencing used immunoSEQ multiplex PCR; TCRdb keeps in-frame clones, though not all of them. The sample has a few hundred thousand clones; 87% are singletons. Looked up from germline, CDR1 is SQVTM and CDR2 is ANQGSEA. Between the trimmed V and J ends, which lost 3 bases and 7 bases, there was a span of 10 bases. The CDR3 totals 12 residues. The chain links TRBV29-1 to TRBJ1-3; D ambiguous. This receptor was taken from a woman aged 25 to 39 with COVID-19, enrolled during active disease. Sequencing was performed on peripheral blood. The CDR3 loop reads CSVDSHRNTIYF. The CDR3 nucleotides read TGCAGCGTTGACTCTCACCGGAACACCATATATTTT.